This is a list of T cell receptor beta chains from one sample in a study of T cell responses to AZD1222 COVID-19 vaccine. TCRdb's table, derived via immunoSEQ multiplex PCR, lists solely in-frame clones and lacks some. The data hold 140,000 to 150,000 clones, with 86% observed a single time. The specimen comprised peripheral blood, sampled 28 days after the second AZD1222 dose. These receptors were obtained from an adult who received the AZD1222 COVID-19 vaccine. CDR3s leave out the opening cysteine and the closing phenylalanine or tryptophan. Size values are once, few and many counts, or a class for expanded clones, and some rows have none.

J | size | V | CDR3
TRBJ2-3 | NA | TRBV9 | ASSPSPMDTQY
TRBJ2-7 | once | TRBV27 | ASSLSRGNEQY
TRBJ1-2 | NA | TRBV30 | AWSEGRGYT
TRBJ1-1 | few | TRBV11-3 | ASSQDGEAF
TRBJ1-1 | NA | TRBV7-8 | ASSFGLGPNTEAF
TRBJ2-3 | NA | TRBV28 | ASSIPGTSSDTQY
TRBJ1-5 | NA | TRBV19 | ASRWDSRNQPQH
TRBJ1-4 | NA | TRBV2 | ASRNRGTDEKLF
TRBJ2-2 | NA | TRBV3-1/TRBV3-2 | ASSQGLPGELF
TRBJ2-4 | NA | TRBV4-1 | ASSQDGERTGKNIQY
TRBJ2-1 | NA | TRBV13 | ASSSSGYNEQF
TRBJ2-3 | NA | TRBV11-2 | ASSGGTGPDTQY
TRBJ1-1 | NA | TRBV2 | AGYMDTEAF
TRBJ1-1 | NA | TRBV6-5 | ASSLSLMNTEAF
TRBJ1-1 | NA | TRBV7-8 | AVSPPRDRGRRTEAF
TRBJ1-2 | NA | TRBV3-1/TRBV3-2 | ASSLRETGYT
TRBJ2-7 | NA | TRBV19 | ASRLAGPAGYEQY
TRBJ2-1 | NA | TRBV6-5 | ASSRGSSYNEQF
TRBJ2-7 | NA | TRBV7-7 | ASSLNEGTHEQY
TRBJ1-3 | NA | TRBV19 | ASRVFGNTIY
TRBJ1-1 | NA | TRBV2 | ATGTGENTEAF
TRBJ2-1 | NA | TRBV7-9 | ASSLASGTSHNEQF
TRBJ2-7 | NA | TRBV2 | ASSELGGRSYEQY
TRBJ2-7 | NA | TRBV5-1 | ASSSPGNEQY
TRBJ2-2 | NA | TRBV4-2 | ASSPRLAGGPTGELF
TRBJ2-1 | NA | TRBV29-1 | SVEPAGTGVANEQF
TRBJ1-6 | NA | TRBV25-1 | ASSDGGGYNSPLH
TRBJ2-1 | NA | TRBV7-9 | ASSSRKSGAGHNEQF
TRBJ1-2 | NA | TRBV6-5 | ASSYPGTGDYT
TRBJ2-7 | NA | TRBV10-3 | AIRDVSYEQY
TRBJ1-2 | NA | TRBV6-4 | ASSDWGQGYGYT
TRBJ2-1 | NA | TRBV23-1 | ASSAGTSGRSDNEQF